The 23 T cell receptor beta chains below were found in one sample sequenced in a study of blood T cell repertoires in COVID-19. Here immunoSEQ multiplex PCR was the method, and the copy in TCRdb shows in-frame clones only, minus some. The sample consists of around 57,000 clones, over 80% of them appearing once. The specimen was peripheral blood. Receptors were obtained from a woman between 55 and 75 years old with acute or convalescent COVID-19.

This clone has only one observation. The chain links TRBV6-2 or TRBV6-3 to TRBJ2-1, with D possibly TRBD2 on 5 matching bases. The V end was cut by 5 bases, the J end by 5 bases, with 10 bases between. The germline gives CDR1 MNHEY, CDR2 SVGEGT. The CDR3 spans 13 residues. CDR3 coding DNA: TGTGCCAGCAGTCCCTACGGGAACAATGAGCAGTTCTTC. Its protein is CASSPYGNNEQFF.

J is TRBJ2-1 and V is TRBV19, with a weak D call TRBD1 (6 bases). The CDR3 is 14 residues long. V lost 10 bases, J lost 4 bases, and 17 bases lay in between. Germline V gives CDR1 LNHDA, CDR2 SQIVND (reference sequence). The CDR3 DNA is TGTGCCACCACCGGACCGACAGGTTACAATGAGCAGTTCTTC. Its translation is CATTGPTGYNEQFF.

The chain recombines TRBV19 with TRBJ1-1; the match to TRBD1 covers 11 bases. Germline CDR1 and CDR2: LNHDA and SQIVND (reference sequence). V was clipped by 1 base and J by 0 bases; unmatched bases: 4. This CDR3 is 17 amino acids long. The CDR3: CASSIVGQGGVNTEAFF. For the CDR3, the DNA is TGTGCCAGTAGTATAGTGGGACAGGGGGGGGTGAACACTGAAGCTTTCTTT.

This rearrangement joins TRBV3-1 (or the pseudogene TRBV3-2) to TRBJ1-6, with D tentatively TRBD1 (5 bases). Trimming stripped 2 bases from V and 14 bases from J, with 10 bases between. The germline V gene has CDR1 LGHDT and CDR2 YNNKEL (reference sequence). The CDR3 covers 12 residues. The CDR3 sequence: CASSQLKGALHF. The DNA for the CDR3 is TGTGCCAGCAGCCAATTGAAAGGGGCCCTCCACTTT.

This chain connects TRBV23-1 to TRBJ1-2, with D possibly matching TRBD1 (5 bases). TRBV23-1 belongs to the ORF category, with a function that is uncertain. The CDR3 has 12 residues. Trimming cost V 4 bases and J 6 bases, with 9 bases left between them. Here the CDR3 reads CASSPRDDGYTF. CDR3 DNA: TGCGCCAGCAGTCCCAGGGATGATGGCTACACCTTC.

This clone occurred a few times. This chain's CDR3 is CASSDSPGGSNEQYF. CDR3 bases: TGTGCCAGCAGTGACTCCCCGGGGGGGTCCAACGAGCAGTACTTC. The chain joins TRBV6-4 to TRBJ2-7, with TRBD2 matching 8 bases. CDR3 size: 15 residues. The germline gives CDR1 MRHNA, CDR2 SNTAGT. The V segment lost 0 bases and the J segment 5 bases; nucleotides outside the gene matches: 6.

The chain uses TRBV24-1 and TRBJ1-2; 7 nucleotides align to TRBD1. Trimming removed 5 bases from V and 8 bases from J; junction bases left unmatched: 10. This CDR3 has 14 amino acids. CDR1 and CDR2 from the germline V gene are KGHDR and SFDVKD. The CDR3 spells CATSGGTGERGYTF. DNA for the CDR3: TGTGCCACCAGTGGCGGAACAGGGGAACGGGGCTACACCTTC.

The chain uses TRBV11-2 and TRBJ2-3; 11 bases agree with TRBD2. Unmatched junction bases numbered 7, after V lost 8 bases and J lost 0 bases. This CDR3 is built from 16 residues. Germline values: CDR1 SGHAT, CDR2 FQNNGV. The CDR3 DNA follows: TGTGCCAGCTGCGAGACTAGCGGGGAAAGCACAGATACGCAGTATTTT. Protein sequence: CASCETSGESTDTQYF.

This chain's CDR3 is CASSSPGEAQPQHF. CDR3 DNA: TGTGCCAGCAGTTCCCCAGGGGAAGCGCAGCCCCAGCATTTT. The chain has TRBV6-2 or TRBV6-3 and TRBJ1-5, with D possibly matching TRBD1 (6 bases). Per the germline V gene, CDR1 is MNHEY and CDR2 is SVGEGT. The V end lost 4 bases, the J end lost 7 bases, and 14 bases lay between the germline ends. The CDR3 is 14 residues long.

The rearrangement joins TRBV6-1 to TRBJ2-1, with a weak D call TRBD1 (6 bases). V was shortened by 3 bases and J by 3 bases, with 18 bases between the two germline ends. Germline assignment: CDR1 MNHNS and CDR2 SASEGT. The CDR3 contains 17 residues. The DNA for the CDR3 is TGTGCCAGCAGTGACCAGACCGGGACATTGAACTACAATGAGCAGTTCTTC. Its translation is CASSDQTGTLNYNEQFF.

The CDR3 DNA is TGTGCCAGCAGCCTAGGACTAGCGGGGTTTTACACAGATACGCAGTATTTT. Protein product: CASSLGLAGFYTDTQYF. The gene calls are TRBV11-2 and TRBJ2-3, with 12 bases lining up with TRBD2. Trimming at V came to 5 bases and at J to 2 bases, leaving 8 bases not matched to a gene. Looked up from germline, CDR1 is SGHAT and CDR2 is FQNNGV. The CDR3 is 17 amino acids.

The chain couples TRBV30 to TRBJ1-6, with D unresolved. Trimming removed 2 bases at V and 9 bases at J, with 11 bases between. This CDR3 spans 13 amino acids. CDR1 and CDR2 (germline): GTSNPN, SVGIG (reference sequence). The DNA for the CDR3 is TGTGCCTGGAGTTCCGGGTCGGGTTCACCCCTCCACTTT. It translates to CAWSSGSGSPLHF.

The chain links TRBV7-9 to TRBJ1-2, with TRBD1 matching 11 bases. This CDR3 region has 13 residues. V was clipped by 5 bases and J by 8 bases; unmatched bases: 4. Germline CDR1 is SEHNR and CDR2 is FQNEAQ (reference sequence). The DNA of the CDR3 is TGTGCCAGCAGCCGGACAGGGGGCGGAGGCTACACCTTC. This encodes CASSRTGGGGYTF.

The J gene is TRBJ2-1, the V gene TRBV12-3 or TRBV12-4; maybe TRBD2 (6 bases). The length of the CDR3 is 12 residues. Trimming stripped 3 bases from V and 10 bases from J, with 10 bases between. For the CDR3, the DNA is TGTGCCAGCAGTTTGGGACTCCCCGAGCAGTTCTTC. Translation gives CASSLGLPEQFF.

V is TRBV29-1 and J is TRBJ1-2, with a tentative D call TRBD1 (5 bases). This CDR3 spans 14 amino acids. Germline lookup yields CDR1 SQVTM and CDR2 ANQGSEA. V was pared by 3 bases and J by 0 bases, with 11 bases between. CDR3 in amino acids: CSVDLGGANYGYTF. The DNA of the CDR3 is TGCAGCGTTGACCTGGGGGGAGCTAACTATGGCTACACCTTC.

This chain connects TRBV12-5 to TRBJ1-4; the D gene is possibly TRBD1 (6 bases). Germline values: CDR1 LGHNT, CDR2 FRNRAP. Trimming took off 5 bases at V and 7 bases at J, with 17 bases between the two ends. This CDR3 contains 15 residues. The CDR3 sequence is CASGLTGQFGEKLFF. Here the CDR3 DNA reads TGTGCTAGTGGTCTGACCGGACAGTTTGGTGAAAAACTGTTTTTT.

The V call is TRBV19, the J call TRBJ2-3; D not certain. This CDR3 region has 13 residues. Germline V CDR1 and CDR2: LNHDA, SQIVND (reference sequence). Trimming cost V 3 bases and J 4 bases, with 8 bases left between them. The CDR3 DNA is TGTGCCAGTAGTATCGGTGGTCCAGATACGCAGTATTTT. Its translation: CASSIGGPDTQYF.

The J gene is TRBJ2-5, the V gene TRBV12-3 or TRBV12-4, with D possibly matching TRBD1 (5 bases). This CDR3 has 13 residues. V dropped 7 bases and J dropped 7 bases, with 16 bases sitting between them. The CDR3 nucleotides are TGTGCCAGCATTCAAGACCTAAGGGGGACCCAGTACTTC. Its protein product is CASIQDLRGTQYF.

The rearrangement joins TRBV9 to TRBJ2-1; TRBD2 matches 7 bases. The J segment lost 1 base and the V segment lost 4 bases, leaving 5 bases of the junction unmatched. The CDR3 runs to 15 residues. Germline values: CDR1 SGDLS, CDR2 YYNGEE. DNA for the CDR3: TGTGCCAGCAGCCCCGGGGGGTATTCCTACAATGAGCAGTTCTTC. Translation gives CASSPGGYSYNEQFF.

V usage is TRBV27 and J usage is TRBJ1-6; TRBD1 might be the D (6 bases). V lost 7 bases to trimming and J lost 8 bases, with 12 bases between them. Germline-derived CDR1 and CDR2 are MNHEY and SMNVEV (reference sequence). This CDR3 spans 13 amino acids. The CDR3 DNA follows: TGTGCCAGCACTACCTACAGGGATTCACCCCTCCACTTT. It codes for CASTTYRDSPLHF.

The chain is built from TRBV7-9 and TRBJ2-4; D is ambiguous. Per germline, CDR1 SEHNR and CDR2 FQNEAQ (reference sequence). CDR3 size: 14 residues. V was cut by 1 base and J by 0 bases, with 4 bases left in between. DNA for the CDR3: TGTGCCAGCAGCTTAGGGCTAGCCAAAAACATTCAGTACTTC. It encodes CASSLGLAKNIQYF.

The chain employs TRBV30 and TRBJ1-2; 10 bases match TRBD1. The CDR3 has 15 amino acids. The V segment lost 4 bases and the J segment 4 bases; nucleotides outside the gene matches: 9. Per the germline V gene, CDR1 is GTSNPN and CDR2 is SVGIG (reference sequence). The DNA for the CDR3 is TGTGCCTGGACCGGGGCGGGACAGGGGCTCTATGGCTACACCTTC. Protein sequence: CAWTGAGQGLYGYTF.

This chain uses TRBV5-1 with TRBJ1-1; D uncertain. Germline loops: CDR1 SGHRS, CDR2 YFSETQ. The CDR3 length is 15 residues. The V and J ends lost 6 bases and 1 base respectively, with 16 bases between them. The chain's CDR3 is CASTSFSHQNTEAFF. In nucleotides, the CDR3 is TGCGCCAGCACCTCCTTTTCACACCAGAACACTGAAGCTTTCTTT.